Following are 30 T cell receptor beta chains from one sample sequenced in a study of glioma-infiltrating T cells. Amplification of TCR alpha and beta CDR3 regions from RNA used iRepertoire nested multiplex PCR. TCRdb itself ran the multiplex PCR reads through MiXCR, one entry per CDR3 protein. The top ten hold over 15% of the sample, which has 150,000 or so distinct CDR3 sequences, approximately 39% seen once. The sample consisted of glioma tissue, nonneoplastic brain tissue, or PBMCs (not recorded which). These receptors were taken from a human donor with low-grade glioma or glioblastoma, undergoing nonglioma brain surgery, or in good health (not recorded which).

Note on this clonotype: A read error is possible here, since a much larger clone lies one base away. DNA of the CDR3: TGTGCCAGCAGCTTAGTTAGGACTGATAGCAATCATCCCCAGCATTTT. Amino acids: CASSLVRTDSNHPQHF. The chain combines TRBV7-8 with TRBJ1-5; D is undetermined. This CDR3 has 16 amino acids. The V gene's germline CDR1 is SGHVS and CDR2 FQNEAQ.

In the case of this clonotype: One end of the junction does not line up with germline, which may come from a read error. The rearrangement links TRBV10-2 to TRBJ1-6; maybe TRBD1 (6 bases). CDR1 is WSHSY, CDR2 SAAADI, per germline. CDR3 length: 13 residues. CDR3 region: CASTTGYNSPLHF. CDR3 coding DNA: TGTGCCAGCACGACAGGTTATAATTCACCCCTCCACTTT.

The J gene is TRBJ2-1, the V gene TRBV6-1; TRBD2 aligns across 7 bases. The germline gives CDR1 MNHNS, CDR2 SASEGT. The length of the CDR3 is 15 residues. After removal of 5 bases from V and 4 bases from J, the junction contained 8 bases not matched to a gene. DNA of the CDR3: TGTGCCAGCAGTTTAACCACTAGCGTATACAATGAGCAGTTCTTC. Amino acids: CASSLTTSVYNEQFF.

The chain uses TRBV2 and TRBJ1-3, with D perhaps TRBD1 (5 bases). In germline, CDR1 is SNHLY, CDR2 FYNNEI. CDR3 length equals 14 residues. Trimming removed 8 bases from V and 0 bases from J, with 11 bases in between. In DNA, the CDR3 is TGTGCCAGCGGGGGACGTACCTCTGGAAACACCATATATTTT. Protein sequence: CASGGRTSGNTIYF.

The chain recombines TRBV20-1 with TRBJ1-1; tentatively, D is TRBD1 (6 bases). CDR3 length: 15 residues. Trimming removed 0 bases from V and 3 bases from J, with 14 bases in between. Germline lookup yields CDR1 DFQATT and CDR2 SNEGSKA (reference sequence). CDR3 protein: CSARDVGGRDTEAFF. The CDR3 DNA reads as TGCAGTGCTAGAGATGTAGGGGGGCGCGACACTGAAGCTTTCTTT.

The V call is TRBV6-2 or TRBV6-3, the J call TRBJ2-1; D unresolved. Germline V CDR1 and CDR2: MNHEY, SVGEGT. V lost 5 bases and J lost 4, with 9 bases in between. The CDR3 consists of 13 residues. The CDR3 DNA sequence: TGTGCCAGCAGTGTCTTTCGTTACAATGAGCAGTTCTTC. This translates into CASSVFRYNEQFF.

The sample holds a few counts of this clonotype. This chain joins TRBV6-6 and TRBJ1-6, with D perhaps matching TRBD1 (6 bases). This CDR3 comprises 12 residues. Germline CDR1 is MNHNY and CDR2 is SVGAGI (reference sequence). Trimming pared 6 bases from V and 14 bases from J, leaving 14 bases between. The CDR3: CASSPQGRTLHF. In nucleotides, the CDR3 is TGTGCCAGCAGCCCCCAGGGGAGAACCCTCCACTTT.

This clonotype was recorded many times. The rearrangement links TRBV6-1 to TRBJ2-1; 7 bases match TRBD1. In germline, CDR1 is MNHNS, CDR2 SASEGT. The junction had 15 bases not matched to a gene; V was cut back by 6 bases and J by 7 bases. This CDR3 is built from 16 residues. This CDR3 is CASRDPGQGVKNEQFF. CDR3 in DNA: TGTGCCAGCAGGGACCCCGGGCAGGGGGTAAAGAATGAGCAGTTCTTC.

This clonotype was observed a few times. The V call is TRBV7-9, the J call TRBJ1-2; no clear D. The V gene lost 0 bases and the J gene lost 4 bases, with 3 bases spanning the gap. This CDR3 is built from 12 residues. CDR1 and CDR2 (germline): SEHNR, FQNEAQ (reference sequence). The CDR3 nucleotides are TGTGCCAGCAGCTTAGCCCTCTATGGCTACACCTTC. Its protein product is CASSLALYGYTF.

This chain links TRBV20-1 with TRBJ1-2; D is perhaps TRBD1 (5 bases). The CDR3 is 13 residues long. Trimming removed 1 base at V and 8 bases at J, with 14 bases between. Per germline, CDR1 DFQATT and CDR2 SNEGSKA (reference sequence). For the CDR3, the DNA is TGCAGTGCTAGAGTTTCGGGACGGTTAGGCTACACCTTC. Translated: CSARVSGRLGYTF.

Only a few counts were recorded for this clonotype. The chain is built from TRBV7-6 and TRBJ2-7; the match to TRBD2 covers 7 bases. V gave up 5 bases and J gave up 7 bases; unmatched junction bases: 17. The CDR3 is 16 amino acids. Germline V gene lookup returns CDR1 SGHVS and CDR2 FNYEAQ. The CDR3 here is CASSTWTSRSYNEQYF. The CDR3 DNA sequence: TGTGCCAGCAGCACCTGGACTAGTCGATCCTACAATGAGCAGTACTTC.

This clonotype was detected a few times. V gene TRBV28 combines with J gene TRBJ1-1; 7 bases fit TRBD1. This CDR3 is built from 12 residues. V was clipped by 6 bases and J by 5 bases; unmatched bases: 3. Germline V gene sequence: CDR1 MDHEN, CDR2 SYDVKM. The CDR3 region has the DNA TGTGCCAGCAGCCGCAGGGGGACTGAAGCTTTCTTT. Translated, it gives CASSRRGTEAFF. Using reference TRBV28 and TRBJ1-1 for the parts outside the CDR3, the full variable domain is DVKVTQSSRYLVKRTGEKVFLECVQDMDHENMFWYRQDPGLGLRLIYFSYDVKMKEKGDIPEGYSVSREKKERFSLILESASTNQTSMYLCASSRRGTEAFFGQGTRLTVV.

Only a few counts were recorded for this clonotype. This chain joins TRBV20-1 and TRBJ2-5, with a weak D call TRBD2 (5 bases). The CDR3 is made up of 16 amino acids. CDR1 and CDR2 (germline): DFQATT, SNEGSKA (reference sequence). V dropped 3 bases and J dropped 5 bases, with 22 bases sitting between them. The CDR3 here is CSARNGEGRLRETQYF. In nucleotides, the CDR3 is TGCAGTGCTAGGAACGGGGAAGGGCGCCTCCGGGAGACCCAGTACTTC.

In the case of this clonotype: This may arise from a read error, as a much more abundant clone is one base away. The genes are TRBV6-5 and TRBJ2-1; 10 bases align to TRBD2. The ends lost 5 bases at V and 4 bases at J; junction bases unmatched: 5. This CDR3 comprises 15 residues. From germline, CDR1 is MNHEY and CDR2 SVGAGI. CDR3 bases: TGTGCCAGCAGTGATGCAGCGGGGGGGTACAATGAGCAGTTCTTC. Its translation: CASSDAAGGYNEQFF.

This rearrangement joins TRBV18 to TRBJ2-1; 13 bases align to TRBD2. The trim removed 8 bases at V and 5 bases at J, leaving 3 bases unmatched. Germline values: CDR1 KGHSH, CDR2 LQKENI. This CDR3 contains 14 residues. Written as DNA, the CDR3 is TGTGCCAGCCAAGGACTAGCGGGAGACAATGAGCAGTTCTTC. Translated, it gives CASQGLAGDNEQFF.

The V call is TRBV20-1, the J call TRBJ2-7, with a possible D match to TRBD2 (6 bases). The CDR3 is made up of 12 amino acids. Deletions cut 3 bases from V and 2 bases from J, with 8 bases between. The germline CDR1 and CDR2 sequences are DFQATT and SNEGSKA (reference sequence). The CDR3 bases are TGCAGTGCTAGGGGCGGGACCTACGAGCAGTACTTC. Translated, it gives CSARGGTYEQYF.

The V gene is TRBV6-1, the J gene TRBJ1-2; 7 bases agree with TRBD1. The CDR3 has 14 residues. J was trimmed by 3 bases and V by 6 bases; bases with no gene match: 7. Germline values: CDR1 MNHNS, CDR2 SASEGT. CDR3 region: CASRRQGTDYGYTF. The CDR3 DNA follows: TGTGCCAGCAGGCGACAGGGAACGGACTATGGCTACACCTTC.

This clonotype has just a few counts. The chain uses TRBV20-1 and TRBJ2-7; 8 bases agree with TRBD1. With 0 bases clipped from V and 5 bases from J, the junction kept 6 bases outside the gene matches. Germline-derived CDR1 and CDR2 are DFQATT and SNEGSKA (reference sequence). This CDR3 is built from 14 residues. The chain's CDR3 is CSARESRGLNEQYF. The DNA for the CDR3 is TGCAGTGCTAGAGAAAGCAGGGGGCTGAACGAGCAGTACTTC.

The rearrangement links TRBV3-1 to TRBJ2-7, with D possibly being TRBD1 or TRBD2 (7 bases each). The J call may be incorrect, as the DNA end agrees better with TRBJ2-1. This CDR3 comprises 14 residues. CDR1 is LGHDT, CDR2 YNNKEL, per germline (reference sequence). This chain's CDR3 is CASSQEPGGVGQFF. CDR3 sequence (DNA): TGTGCCAGCAGCCAAGAGCCAGGGGGGGTAGGGCAGTTCTTC.

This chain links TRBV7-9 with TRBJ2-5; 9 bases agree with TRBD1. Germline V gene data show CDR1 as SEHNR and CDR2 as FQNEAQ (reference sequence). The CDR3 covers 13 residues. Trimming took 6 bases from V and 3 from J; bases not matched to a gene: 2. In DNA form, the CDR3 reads TGTGCCAGCAGTGGACAGGGGAAAGAGACCCAGTACTTC. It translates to CASSGQGKETQYF. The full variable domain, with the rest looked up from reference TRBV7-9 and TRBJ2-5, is DTGVSQNPRHKITKRGQNVTFRCDPISEHNRLYWYRQTLGQGPEFLTYFQNEAQLEKSRLLSDRFSAERPKGSFSTLEIQRTEQGDSAMYLCASSGQGKETQYFGPGTRLLVL.

CDR3 sequence reads: CASSVPYEQYF. DNA for the CDR3: TGTGCCAGCAGTGTTCCGTACGAGCAGTACTTC. The chain employs TRBV6-1 and TRBJ2-7; D not resolved. This CDR3 is 11 amino acids long. V lost 4 bases and J 4 bases, leaving 5 bases between the germline ends. Germline lookup yields CDR1 MNHNS and CDR2 SASEGT.

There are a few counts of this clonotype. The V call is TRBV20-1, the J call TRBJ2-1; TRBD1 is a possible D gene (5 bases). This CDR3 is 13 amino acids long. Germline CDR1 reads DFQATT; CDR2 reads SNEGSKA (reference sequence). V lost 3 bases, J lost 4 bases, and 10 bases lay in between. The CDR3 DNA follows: TGCAGTGCTAGGGTCCCAGGGTACAATGAGCAGTTCTTC. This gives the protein CSARVPGYNEQFF.

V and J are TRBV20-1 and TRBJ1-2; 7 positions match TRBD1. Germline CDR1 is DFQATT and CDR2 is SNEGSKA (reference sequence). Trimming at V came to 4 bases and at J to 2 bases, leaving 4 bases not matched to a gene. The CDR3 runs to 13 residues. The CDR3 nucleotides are TGCAGTGCTATACCGGGACAGAACTATGGCTACACCTTC. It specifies CSAIPGQNYGYTF.

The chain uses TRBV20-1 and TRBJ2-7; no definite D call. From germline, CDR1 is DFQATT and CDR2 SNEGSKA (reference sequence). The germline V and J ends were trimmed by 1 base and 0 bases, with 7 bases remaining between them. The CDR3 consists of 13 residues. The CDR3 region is CSARGTASYEQYF. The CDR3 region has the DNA TGCAGTGCTAGAGGGACGGCCTCCTACGAGCAGTACTTC.

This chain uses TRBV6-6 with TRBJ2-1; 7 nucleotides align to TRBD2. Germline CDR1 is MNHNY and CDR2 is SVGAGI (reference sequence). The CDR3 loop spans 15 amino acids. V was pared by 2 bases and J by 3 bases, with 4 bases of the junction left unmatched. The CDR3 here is CASSYVGEGYNEQFF. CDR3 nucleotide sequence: TGTGCCAGCAGTTACGTAGGGGAGGGCTACAATGAGCAGTTCTTC.

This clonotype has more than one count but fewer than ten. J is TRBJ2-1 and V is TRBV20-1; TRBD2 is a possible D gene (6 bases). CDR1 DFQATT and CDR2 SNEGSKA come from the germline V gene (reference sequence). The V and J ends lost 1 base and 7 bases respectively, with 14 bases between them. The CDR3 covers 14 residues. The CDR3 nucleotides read TGCAGTGCTAGAGCGGGGACTCGGGTAAATGAGCAGTTCTTC. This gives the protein CSARAGTRVNEQFF.

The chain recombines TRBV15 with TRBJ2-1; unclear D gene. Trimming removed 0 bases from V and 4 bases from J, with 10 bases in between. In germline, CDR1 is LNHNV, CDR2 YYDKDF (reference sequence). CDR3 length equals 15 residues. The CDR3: CATSRDLTGYNEQFF. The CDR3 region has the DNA TGTGCCACCAGCAGAGATCTCACCGGGTACAATGAGCAGTTCTTC.

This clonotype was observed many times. CDR3 sequence reads: CASTMRQGGGYTF. The CDR3 region has the DNA TGTGCCAGCACCATGAGACAGGGGGGAGGCTACACCTTC. The chain joins TRBV27 to TRBJ1-2; 9 nucleotides line up with TRBD1. Germline V gene sequence: CDR1 MNHEY, CDR2 SMNVEV (reference sequence). CDR3 length: 13 residues. The ends lost 7 bases at V and 8 bases at J; junction bases unmatched: 8.

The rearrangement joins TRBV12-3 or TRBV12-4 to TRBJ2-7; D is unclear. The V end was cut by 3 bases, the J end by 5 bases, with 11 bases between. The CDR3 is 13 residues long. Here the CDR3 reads CASSLGMLDEQYF. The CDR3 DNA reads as TGTGCCAGCAGTTTGGGGATGCTCGACGAGCAGTACTTC.

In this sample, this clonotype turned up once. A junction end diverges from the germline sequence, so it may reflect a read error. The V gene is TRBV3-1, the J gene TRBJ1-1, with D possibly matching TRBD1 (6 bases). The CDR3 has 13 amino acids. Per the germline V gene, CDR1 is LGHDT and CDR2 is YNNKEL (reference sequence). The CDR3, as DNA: TGTGCCAGCACCCAAGAGGGGGGCGCGGAAGCTTTCTTT. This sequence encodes CASTQEGGAEAFF.